Below are 27 T cell receptor beta chains sequenced from a single sample in a study of shared clonotypes between healthy human individuals (dated by TCRdb to between 2020 and 2021). Libraries were prepared through the immunoSEQ multiplex PCR assay. Imported from immuneACCESS, the table was reduced by TCRdb to in-frame sequences with V and J called. These copies leave out some clones; in studies compared against another copy, an unresolved V gene accounts for under half, and the cause of the remainder is not known. Recorded for this sample are about 520,000 clones; 60% to 80% of them occurred a single time. The ten largest account for 12% of the sample. The sequencing sample was made of PBMCs. Receptors originate from a woman between 35 and 50 years old in good health. Some clones in this sample may be carry-over from other donors' samples.

This clone was seen just once. The rearrangement uses TRBV27 and TRBJ2-7; tentatively, D is TRBD2 (6 bases). V dropped 6 bases and J dropped 0 bases, with 18 bases sitting between them. The CDR3 has 16 residues. In germline, CDR1 is MNHEY, CDR2 SMNVEV (reference sequence). This CDR3 is CASSPASGTYSYEQYF. In nucleotides, the CDR3 is TGTGCCAGCAGCCCCGCGTCCGGGACTTACTCCTACGAGCAGTACTTC.

The V gene is TRBV6-5, the J gene TRBJ2-7; no definite D call. The ends were cut back, 2 bases at V and 2 bases at J, with 10 bases in the middle. This CDR3 has 14 residues. The germline CDR1 and CDR2 sequences are MNHEY and SVGAGI. DNA for the CDR3: TGTGCCAGCAGTTACAACGTGTTAGCCTACGAGCAGTACTTC. Amino acids: CASSYNVLAYEQYF.

A remark on this clone: The junction departs from the called germline gene at one end, perhaps through a read error. The genes are TRBV15 and TRBJ2-7; D possibly corresponds to TRBD2 (6 bases). This CDR3 has 16 residues. Germline V gives CDR1 LNHNV, CDR2 YYDKDF (reference sequence). CDR3 DNA: TGTGCCACCAGCAGAGATGGGGGGTCACCAAATTACGGGCAGCACTTC. It yields the protein CATSRDGGSPNYGQHF.

About this clone: Distinct nucleotide sequences in the sample also encode this CDR3. This chain links TRBV7-8 with TRBJ1-5; D is unclear. The V end was cut by 1 base, the J end by 3 bases, with 4 bases between. The CDR3 runs 13 residues. Germline V gene sequence: CDR1 SGHVS, CDR2 FQNEAQ. The CDR3 nucleotides are TGTGCCAGCAGCTTAGGCCTCAATCAGCCCCAGCATTTT. This translates into CASSLGLNQPQHF.

This clone was seen repeatedly, ten times or more. This chain connects TRBV14 to TRBJ2-7; 11 positions match TRBD2. Trimming cost V 7 bases and J 6 bases; bases outside gene matches: 8. This CDR3 has 14 amino acids. The germline CDR1 and CDR2 sequences are SGHDN and FVKESK. The CDR3 here is CASTLAGGTSEQYF. The CDR3 DNA sequence: TGTGCCAGCACCCTAGCGGGAGGTACTTCCGAGCAGTACTTC.

This clone was seen once. V and J are TRBV30 and TRBJ2-3, with 7 positions matching TRBD1. Germline V lookup: CDR1 GTSNPN, CDR2 SVGIG (reference sequence). This CDR3 is 14 amino acids long. Trimming took 1 base from V and 5 from J; bases not matched to a gene: 6. CDR3 protein: CAWSGSGGEDTQYF. The CDR3 DNA sequence: TGTGCCTGGAGTGGGTCAGGGGGAGAAGATACGCAGTATTTT.

V gene TRBV12-5 combines with J gene TRBJ2-3; 10 bases agree with TRBD1. V gave up 6 bases and J gave up 1 base; unmatched junction bases: 10. The CDR3 runs 17 residues. Germline V CDR1 and CDR2: LGHNT, FRNRAP. CDR3 bases: TGTGCTAGTGGACTGGACAGGGGGGGGTTCGGCACAGATACGCAGTATTTT. It codes for CASGLDRGGFGTDTQYF.

The gene calls are TRBV7-9 and TRBJ2-1; 8 bases map to TRBD2. The CDR3 spans 16 residues. Germline V lookup: CDR1 SEHNR, CDR2 FQNEAQ (reference sequence). The V and J ends lost 6 bases and 1 base, in that order; junction bases with no gene match: 8. The CDR3 sequence: CASSSRLAQSYNEQFF. As DNA, the CDR3 is TGTGCCAGCAGTTCGAGACTAGCGCAATCCTACAATGAGCAGTTCTTC.

Concerning this clone: A read error may explain this, as a much larger clone is one base away. The rearrangement joins TRBV6-5 to TRBJ2-7; D uncertain. The V gene's germline CDR1 is MNHEY and CDR2 SVGAGI. The ends were cut back, 0 bases at V and 2 bases at J, with 14 bases in the middle. CDR3 length: 16 amino acids. CDR3 loop: CASSYSPTQSPYEQYF. The CDR3 DNA sequence: TGTGCCAGCAGTTACTCGCCTACTCAGAGCCCCTACGAGCAGTACTTC.

The rearrangement uses TRBV5-1 and TRBJ2-5; TRBD2 matches 10 bases. CDR1 and CDR2 (germline): SGHRS, YFSETQ. This CDR3 has 14 residues. The V segment lost 4 bases and the J segment 5 bases; nucleotides outside the gene matches: 5. DNA of the CDR3: TGCGCCAGCAGCCACGGGACTAGCGAGGAGACCCAGTACTTC. This encodes CASSHGTSEETQYF.

The chain recombines TRBV7-2 with TRBJ2-3; D unclear. Per germline, CDR1 SGHTA and CDR2 FQGNSA. The CDR3 is 12 amino acids. The V gene lost 3 bases and the J gene lost 10 bases, with 11 bases spanning the gap. CDR3 residues: CASSFGPRAQYF. DNA for the CDR3: TGTGCCAGCAGCTTCGGACCTCGGGCGCAGTATTTT.

The chain couples TRBV27 to TRBJ2-7, with TRBD2 matching over 12 bases. Germline V gives CDR1 MNHEY, CDR2 SMNVEV (reference sequence). With 2 bases clipped from V and 4 bases from J, the junction kept 3 bases outside the gene matches. The CDR3 extends over 15 amino acids. CDR3 region: CASSLKGLAGYEQYF. CDR3 bases: TGTGCCAGCAGTTTAAAGGGACTAGCGGGTTACGAGCAGTACTTC.

In DNA form, the CDR3 reads TGCAGCGTGGGACAGTATGGCTACACCTTC. Translation gives CSVGQYGYTF. The rearrangement uses TRBV29-1 and TRBJ1-2; 7 bases map to TRBD1. CDR3 length: 10 amino acids. Trimming took 6 bases from V and 5 from J; bases not matched to a gene: 0. Per germline, CDR1 SQVTM and CDR2 ANQGSEA. The complete variable domain, with remaining parts taken from reference TRBV29-1 and TRBJ1-2, reads SAVISQKPSRDICQRGTSLTIQCQVDSQVTMMFWYRQQPGQSLTLIATANQGSEATYESGFVIDKFPISRPNLTFSTLTVSNMSPEDSSIYLCSVGQYGYTFGSGTRLTVV.

In the case of this clone: Other DNA sequences of this sample code for an identical CDR3. This sequence joins TRBV6-5 and TRBJ2-5; D is perhaps TRBD2 (7 bases). CDR1 is MNHEY, CDR2 SVGAGI, per germline. V was cut by 8 bases and J by 5 bases, with 9 bases left in between. The CDR3 has 11 residues. CDR3 DNA: TGTGCCAGCGGGAGGGGGGAGACCCAGTACTTC. Amino acids: CASGRGETQYF.

The genes are TRBV9 and TRBJ1-4; D ambiguous. The length of the CDR3 is 15 residues. Germline V gene lookup returns CDR1 SGDLS and CDR2 YYNGEE. The germline V and J ends were trimmed by 3 bases and 8 bases, with 17 bases remaining between them. This CDR3 is CASSGQAARDEKLFF. As DNA, the CDR3 is TGTGCCAGCAGCGGCCAAGCTGCGCGAGACGAAAAACTGTTTTTT.

This rearrangement joins TRBV10-1 to TRBJ2-4; TRBD1 aligns across 8 bases. The ends lost 3 bases at V and 15 bases at J; junction bases unmatched: 10. Germline CDR1 and CDR2: WNHNN and SYGVQD (reference sequence). This CDR3 contains 13 residues. CDR3 in DNA: TGCGCCAGCAGTGATTGGGACAGGAGGTTTTGGTACTTC. It specifies CASSDWDRRFWYF.

The rearrangement uses TRBV7-2 and TRBJ2-7, with no clear D. CDR3 length: 15 residues. V was trimmed by 0 bases and J by 0 bases, leaving 9 bases between them. Germline CDR1 and CDR2: SGHTA and FQGNSA. CDR3 region: CASSLASGHSYEQYF. CDR3 DNA sequence: TGTGCCAGCAGCTTAGCTTCCGGCCACTCCTACGAGCAGTACTTC.

The chain uses TRBV19 and TRBJ2-1; D remains ambiguous. The CDR3 consists of 15 residues. Germline V lookup: CDR1 LNHDA, CDR2 SQIVND (reference sequence). The germline V and J ends were trimmed by 2 bases and 4 bases, with 12 bases remaining between them. CDR3 nucleotides: TGTGCCAGTAGTATATCAGTACAGCTGTACAATGAGCAGTTCTTC. Its protein product is CASSISVQLYNEQFF.

The J gene is TRBJ2-7, the V gene TRBV7-2; 12 bases agree with TRBD2. The CDR3 is 15 amino acids. V was pared by 5 bases and J by 4 bases, with 6 bases of the junction left unmatched. Germline V gene lookup returns CDR1 SGHTA and CDR2 FQGNSA. DNA of the CDR3: TGTGCCAGCAGCCCGCGGCTAGCGGGAGGGTACGAGCAGTACTTC. Its translation: CASSPRLAGGYEQYF.

The J gene is TRBJ1-3, the V gene TRBV19; no clear D gene. This CDR3 contains 14 residues. V was trimmed by 5 bases and J by 4 bases, leaving 12 bases between them. Germline lookup yields CDR1 LNHDA and CDR2 SQIVND (reference sequence). In DNA form, the CDR3 reads TGTGCCAGTAGTGTGACCGGCGGGGGAAACACCATATATTTT. Translation gives CASSVTGGGNTIYF.

This rearrangement joins TRBV19 to TRBJ2-7; D ambiguous. The CDR3 length is 15 residues. V lost 1 base to trimming and J lost 3 bases, with 13 bases between them. Looked up from germline, CDR1 is LNHDA and CDR2 is SQIVND (reference sequence). The CDR3 region is CASSIGRTAGYEQYF. The CDR3 nucleotides read TGTGCCAGTAGTATAGGCCGAACAGCCGGCTACGAGCAGTACTTC.

The chain links TRBV27 to TRBJ2-7; D is perhaps TRBD1 (5 bases). There are 14 residues in the CDR3. CDR1 is MNHEY, CDR2 SMNVEV, per germline (reference sequence). V was cut by 7 bases and J by 7 bases, with 20 bases left in between. The CDR3 nucleotides read TGTGCCAGCACCCGAACAGGTGGCCCCAGGGAGCAGTACTTC. It yields the protein CASTRTGGPREQYF.

The chain combines TRBV6-5 with TRBJ2-7, with a weak D call TRBD1 (6 bases). The J call may not be correct, given that the DNA end is closer to TRBJ2-5. In germline, CDR1 is MNHEY, CDR2 SVGAGI. This CDR3 has 16 residues. CDR3 bases: TGTGCCAGCAGTTTTAAACAGGGTTCTGAGGAAGAGACCCAGTACTTC. It encodes CASSFKQGSEEETQYF.

This clone was seen many times. The same CDR3 can be traced to other DNA sequences in this sample. The V and J genes are TRBV2 and TRBJ2-7; D is unresolved. The ends were cut back, 3 bases at V and 0 bases at J, with 6 bases in the middle. Germline CDR1 and CDR2: SNHLY and FYNNEI. The CDR3 extends over 13 amino acids. CDR3 protein: CASSDVFSYEQYF. In DNA form, the CDR3 reads TGTGCCAGCAGTGACGTGTTCTCCTACGAGCAGTACTTC.

This clone has more than one count but fewer than ten. This chain joins TRBV5-1 and TRBJ1-2; D remains ambiguous. This CDR3 region has 13 residues. Per the germline V gene, CDR1 is SGHRS and CDR2 is YFSETQ. V was trimmed by 7 bases and J by 4 bases, leaving 14 bases between them. CDR3 residues: CASFEGSFYGYTF. The CDR3, as DNA: TGCGCCAGCTTTGAAGGGTCCTTCTATGGCTACACCTTC. The full variable domain, in which reference TRBV5-1 and TRBJ1-2 provide the parts outside the CDR3, is KAGVTQTPRYLIKTRGQQVTLSCSPISGHRSVSWYQQTPGQGLQFLFEYFSETQRNKGNFPGRFSGRQFSNSRSEMNVSTLELGDSALYLCASFEGSFYGYTFGSGTRLTVV.

The chain recombines TRBV4-2 with TRBJ2-2, with TRBD2 matching over 10 bases. Germline V gene sequence: CDR1 LGHNA, CDR2 YNFKEQ. Trimming cost V 3 bases and J 7 bases; bases outside gene matches: 14. This CDR3 is 18 amino acids long. The CDR3 loop is CASSQVWASGRSGGELFF. The CDR3, as DNA: TGTGCCAGCAGCCAGGTTTGGGCTAGCGGGAGATCTGGCGGGGAGCTGTTTTTT.

Regarding this clone: The same CDR3 can be traced to other DNA sequences in this sample. The V and J genes are TRBV30 and TRBJ1-2; D might be TRBD1 (6 bases). The CDR3 runs 12 residues. V lost 0 bases, J lost 4 bases, and 6 bases lay in between. In germline, CDR1 is GTSNPN, CDR2 SVGIG (reference sequence). CDR3 bases: TGTGCCTGGAGTGTAGGGGGCTATGGCTACACCTTC. This translates into CAWSVGGYGYTF.